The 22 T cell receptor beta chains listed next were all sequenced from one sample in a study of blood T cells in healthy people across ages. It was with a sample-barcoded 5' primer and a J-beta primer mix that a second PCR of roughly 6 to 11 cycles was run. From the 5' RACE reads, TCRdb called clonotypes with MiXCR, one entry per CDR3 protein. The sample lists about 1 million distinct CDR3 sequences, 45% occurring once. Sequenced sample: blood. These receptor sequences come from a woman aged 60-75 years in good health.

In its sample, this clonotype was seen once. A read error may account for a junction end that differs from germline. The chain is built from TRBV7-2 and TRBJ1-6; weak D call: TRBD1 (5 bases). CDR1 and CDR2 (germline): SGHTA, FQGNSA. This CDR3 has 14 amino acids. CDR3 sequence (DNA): TGTGCCAGCAGCAGTCCGGACAATTATTCACCTCTCCACTTT. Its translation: CASSSPDNYSPLHF.

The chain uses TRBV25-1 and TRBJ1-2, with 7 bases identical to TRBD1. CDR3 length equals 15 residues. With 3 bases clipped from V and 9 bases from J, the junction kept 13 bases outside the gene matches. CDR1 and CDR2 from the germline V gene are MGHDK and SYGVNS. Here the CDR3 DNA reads TGTGCCAGCAGTGATCAGGGGAGAGGGGGCGCTAGCTACACCTTC. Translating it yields CASSDQGRGGASYTF.

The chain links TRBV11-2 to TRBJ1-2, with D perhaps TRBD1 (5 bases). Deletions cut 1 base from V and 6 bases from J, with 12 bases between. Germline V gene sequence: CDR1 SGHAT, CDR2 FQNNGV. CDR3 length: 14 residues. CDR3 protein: CASSLVGDRDGYTF. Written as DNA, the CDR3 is TGTGCCAGCAGCTTAGTTGGGGACCGGGATGGCTACACCTTC.

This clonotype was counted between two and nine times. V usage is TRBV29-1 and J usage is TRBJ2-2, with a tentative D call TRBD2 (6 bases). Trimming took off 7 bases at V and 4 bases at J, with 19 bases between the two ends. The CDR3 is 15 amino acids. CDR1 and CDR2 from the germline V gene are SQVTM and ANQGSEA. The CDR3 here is CSASRGRSGTGELFF. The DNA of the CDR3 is TGCAGCGCGTCTCGGGGGAGGAGCGGCACCGGGGAGCTGTTTTTT.

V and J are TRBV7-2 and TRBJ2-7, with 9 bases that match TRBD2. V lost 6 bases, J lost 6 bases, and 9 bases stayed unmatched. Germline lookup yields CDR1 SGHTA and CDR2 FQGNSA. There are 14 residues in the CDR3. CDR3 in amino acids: CASRASGMGAEQYF. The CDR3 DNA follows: TGTGCCAGCAGAGCTAGCGGGATGGGTGCCGAGCAGTACTTC.

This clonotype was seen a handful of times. The CDR3 DNA reads as TGTGCCAGCAGCCCGCCTCCTAGCGGATACTACGAGCAGTACTTC. Amino acids: CASSPPPSGYYEQYF. This chain joins TRBV12-3 or TRBV12-4 and TRBJ2-5, with 7 bases identical to TRBD2. The closer fit of TRBJ2-7 to the DNA end suggests the J call may be wrong. This CDR3 contains 15 residues.

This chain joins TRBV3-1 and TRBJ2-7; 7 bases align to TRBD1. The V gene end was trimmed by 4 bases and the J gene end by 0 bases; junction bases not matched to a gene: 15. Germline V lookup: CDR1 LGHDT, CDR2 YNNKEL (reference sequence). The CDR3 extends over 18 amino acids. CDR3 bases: TGTGCCAGCAGCCTCCGTCCCGGGACAGCCACCTACTCCTACGAGCAGTACTTC. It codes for CASSLRPGTATYSYEQYF.

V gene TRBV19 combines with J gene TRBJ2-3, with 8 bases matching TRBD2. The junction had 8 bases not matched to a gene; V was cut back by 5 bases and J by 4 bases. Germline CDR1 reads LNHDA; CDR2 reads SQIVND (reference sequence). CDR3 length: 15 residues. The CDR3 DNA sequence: TGTGCCAGTAGTTTCCTAGCGGGTGACGCAGATACGCAGTATTTT. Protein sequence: CASSFLAGDADTQYF. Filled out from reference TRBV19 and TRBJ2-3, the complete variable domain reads DGGITQSPKYLFRKEGQNVTLSCEQNLNHDAMYWYRQDPGQGLRLIYYSQIVNDFQKGDIAEGYSVSREKKESFPLTVTSAQKNPTAFYLCASSFLAGDADTQYFGPGTRLTVL.

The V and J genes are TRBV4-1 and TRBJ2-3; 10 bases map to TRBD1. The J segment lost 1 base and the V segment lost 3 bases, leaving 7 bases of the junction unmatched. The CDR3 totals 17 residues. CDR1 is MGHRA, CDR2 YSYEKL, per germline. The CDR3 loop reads CASSHQPGTGGTDTQYF. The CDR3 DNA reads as TGCGCCAGCAGCCACCAGCCCGGGACAGGGGGCACAGATACGCAGTATTTT.

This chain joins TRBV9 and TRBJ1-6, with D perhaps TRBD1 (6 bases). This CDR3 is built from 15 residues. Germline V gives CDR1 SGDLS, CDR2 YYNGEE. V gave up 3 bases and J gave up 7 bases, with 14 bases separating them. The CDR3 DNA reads TGTGCCAGCAGCGCAAGAGGACAGTTAAATTCACCCCTCCACTTT. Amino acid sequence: CASSARGQLNSPLHF.

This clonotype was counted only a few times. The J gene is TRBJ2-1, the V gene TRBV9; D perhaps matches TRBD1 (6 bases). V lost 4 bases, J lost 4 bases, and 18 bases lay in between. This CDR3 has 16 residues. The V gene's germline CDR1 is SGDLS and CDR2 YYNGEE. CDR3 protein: CASSTTQGPSYNEQFF. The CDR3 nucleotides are TGTGCCAGCAGCACGACACAGGGTCCCTCATACAATGAGCAGTTCTTC.

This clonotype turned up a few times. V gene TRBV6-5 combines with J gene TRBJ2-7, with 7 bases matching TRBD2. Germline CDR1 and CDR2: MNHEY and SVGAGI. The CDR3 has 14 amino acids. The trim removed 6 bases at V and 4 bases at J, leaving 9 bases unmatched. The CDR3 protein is CASRRSSGLYEQYF. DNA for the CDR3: TGTGCCAGCAGACGATCTAGCGGACTTTACGAGCAGTACTTC.

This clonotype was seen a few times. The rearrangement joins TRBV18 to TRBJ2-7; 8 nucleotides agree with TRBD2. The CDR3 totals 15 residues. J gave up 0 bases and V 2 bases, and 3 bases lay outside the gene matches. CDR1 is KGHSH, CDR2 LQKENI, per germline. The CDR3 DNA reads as TGTGCCAGCTCACCAATGAGCGGGAGCTCCTACGAGCAGTACTTC. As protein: CASSPMSGSSYEQYF.

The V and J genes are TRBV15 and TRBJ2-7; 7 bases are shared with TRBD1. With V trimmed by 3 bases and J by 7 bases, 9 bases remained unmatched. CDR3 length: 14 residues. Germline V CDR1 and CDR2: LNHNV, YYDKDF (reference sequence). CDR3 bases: TGTGCCACCAGCAGGAGGGACAGAATTTGGGAGCAGTACTTC. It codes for CATSRRDRIWEQYF.

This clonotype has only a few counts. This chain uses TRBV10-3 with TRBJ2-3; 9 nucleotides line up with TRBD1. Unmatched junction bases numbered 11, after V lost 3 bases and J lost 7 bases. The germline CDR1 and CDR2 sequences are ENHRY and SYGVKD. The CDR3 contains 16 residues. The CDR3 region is CAISEATGGIMNTQYF. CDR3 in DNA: TGTGCCATCAGTGAAGCGACAGGGGGTATAATGAATACGCAGTATTTT.

The CDR3 region is CASSLFWGQIQETQYF. In DNA form, the CDR3 reads TGTGCCAGCAGTTTATTTTGGGGACAGATCCAAGAGACCCAGTACTTC. This rearrangement joins TRBV27 to TRBJ2-5, with 7 bases identical to TRBD1. Germline CDR1 and CDR2: MNHEY and SMNVEV (reference sequence). V dropped 1 base and J dropped 1; count of bases not matched to a gene: 6. The CDR3 contains 16 residues.

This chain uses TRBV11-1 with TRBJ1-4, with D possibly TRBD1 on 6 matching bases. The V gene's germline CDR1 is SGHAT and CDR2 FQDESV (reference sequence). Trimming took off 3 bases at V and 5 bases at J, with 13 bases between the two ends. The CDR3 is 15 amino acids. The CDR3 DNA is TGTGCCAGCAGCTTGTCGGACAGCATAAATGAAAAACTGTTTTTT. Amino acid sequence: CASSLSDSINEKLFF. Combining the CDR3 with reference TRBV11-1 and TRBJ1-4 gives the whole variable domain EAEVAQSPRYKITEKSQAVAFWCDPISGHATLYWYRQILGQGPELLVQFQDESVVDDSQLPKDRFSAERLKGVDSTLKIQPAELGDSAMYLCASSLSDSINEKLFFGSGTQLSVL.

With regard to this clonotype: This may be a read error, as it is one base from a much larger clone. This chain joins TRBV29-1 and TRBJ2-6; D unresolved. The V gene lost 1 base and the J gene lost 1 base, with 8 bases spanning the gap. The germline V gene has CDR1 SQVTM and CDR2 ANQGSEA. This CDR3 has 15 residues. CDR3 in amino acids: CSVEALDSGANVLTF. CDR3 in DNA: TGCAGCGTTGAAGCACTTGATTCTGGGGCCAACGTCCTGACTTTC.

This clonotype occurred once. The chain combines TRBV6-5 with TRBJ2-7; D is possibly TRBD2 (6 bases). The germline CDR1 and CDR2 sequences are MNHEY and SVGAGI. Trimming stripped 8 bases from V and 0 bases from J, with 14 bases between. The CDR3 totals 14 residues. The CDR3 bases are TGTGCCAGCCGGAGGGGAGCAGGCTCCTACGAGCAGTACTTC. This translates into CASRRGAGSYEQYF.

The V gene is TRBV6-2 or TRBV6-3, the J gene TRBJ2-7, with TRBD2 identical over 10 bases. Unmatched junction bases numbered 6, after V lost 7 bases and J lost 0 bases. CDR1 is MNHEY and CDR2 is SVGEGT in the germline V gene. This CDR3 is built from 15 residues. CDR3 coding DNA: TGTGCCAGCACCGAATCTAGCGGGAGCTCCTACGAGCAGTACTTC. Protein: CASTESSGSSYEQYF.

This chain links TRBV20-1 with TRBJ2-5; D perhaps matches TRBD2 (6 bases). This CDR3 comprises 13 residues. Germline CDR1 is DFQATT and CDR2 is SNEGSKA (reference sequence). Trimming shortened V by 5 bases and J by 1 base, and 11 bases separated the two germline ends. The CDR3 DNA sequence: TGCAGTGCTCCGCGAGCGGGCCAAGAGACCCAGTACTTC. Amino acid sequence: CSAPRAGQETQYF.

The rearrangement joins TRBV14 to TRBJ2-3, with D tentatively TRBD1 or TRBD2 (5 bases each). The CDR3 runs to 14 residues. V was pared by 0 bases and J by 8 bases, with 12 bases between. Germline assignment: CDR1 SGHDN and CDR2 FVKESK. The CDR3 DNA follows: TGTGCCAGCAGCCAAGAGGCCTGGGGGACTACGCAGTATTTT. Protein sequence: CASSQEAWGTTQYF.